This TCR beta chain is drawn from a study of blood T cell repertoires in COVID-19. In the study overall: T cells, B-cell-depleted T cells, or PBMCs provided the cDNA or gDNA that served as material.

Trimming took 0 bases from V and 4 from J; bases not matched to a gene: 2. Germline CDR1 is LGHDT and CDR2 is YNNKEL (reference sequence). This CDR3 comprises 15 residues. Source study methods: Amplification of reference gene primers was used by the study to estimate nucleated cell counts. Sequencing was performed with immunoSEQ multiplex PCR; in TCRdb, only in-frame clones are kept and a portion is missing. V and J calls and clone size are given by that table; D and trimming were obtained from the DNA. In the table there are about 130,000 clones, around 86% of which are singletons. This TCR came from an elderly man with active or convalescent COVID-19. This sequence joins TRBV3-1 (or the pseudogene TRBV3-2) and TRBJ2-1, with 8 bases lining up with TRBD2. The sample was peripheral blood. CDR3 protein: CASSQELAVYNEQFF. DNA of the CDR3: TGTGCCAGCAGCCAAGAACTAGCGGTATACAATGAGCAGTTCTTC.